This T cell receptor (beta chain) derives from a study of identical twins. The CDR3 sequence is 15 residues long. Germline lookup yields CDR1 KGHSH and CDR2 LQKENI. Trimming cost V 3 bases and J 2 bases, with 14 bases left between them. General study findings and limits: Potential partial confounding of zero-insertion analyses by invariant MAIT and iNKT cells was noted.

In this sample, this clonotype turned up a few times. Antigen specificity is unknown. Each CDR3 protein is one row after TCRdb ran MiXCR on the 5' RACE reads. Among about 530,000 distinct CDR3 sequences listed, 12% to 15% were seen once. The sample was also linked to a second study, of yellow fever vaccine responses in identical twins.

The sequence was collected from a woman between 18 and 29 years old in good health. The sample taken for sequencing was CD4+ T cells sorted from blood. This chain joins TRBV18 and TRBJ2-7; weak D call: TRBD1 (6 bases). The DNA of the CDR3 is TGTGCCAGCTCACCTCCGGGACACAATACCTACGAGCAGTACTTC. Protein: CASSPPGHNTYEQYF. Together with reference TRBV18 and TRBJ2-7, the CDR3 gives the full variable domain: NAGVMQNPRHLVRRRGQEARLRCSPMKGHSHVYWYRQLPEEGLKFMVYLQKENIIDESGMPKERFSAEFPKEGPSILRIQQVVRGDSAAYFCASSPPGHNTYEQYFGPGTRLTVT.